These 4 T cell receptor beta chains were sequenced from one sample in a study of identifying expanded T cells in peripheral blood. Profiling relied on immunoSEQ multiplex PCR, and the TCRdb table lists in-frame clones only, not all of them. Of over 90,000 clones in the sample, approximately 90% were seen once. Sequencing input: blood. These TCRs come from a person aged 18 to 75 in good health.

In DNA form, the CDR3 reads TGTGCCAGCAGTAGGGTGGGCCTCCCCTACAATGAGCAGTTCTTC. Amino acid sequence: CASSRVGLPYNEQFF. The rearrangement links TRBV6-5 to TRBJ2-1; no clear D gene. The germline gives CDR1 MNHEY, CDR2 SVGAGI. CDR3 size: 15 residues. V was pared by 5 bases and J by 2 bases, with 13 bases between.

The rearrangement uses TRBV5-4 and TRBJ2-5, with 10 bases fitting TRBD2. The CDR3 runs to 15 residues. CDR1 and CDR2 from the germline V gene are SGHNT and YYREEE (reference sequence). V shed 4 bases, J shed 5 bases, and the junction held 8 bases outside the gene matches. Here the CDR3 reads CASSLGLASGETQYF. The CDR3 DNA reads as TGTGCCAGCAGCCTGGGACTAGCGTCCGGGGAGACCCAGTACTTC. Together with reference TRBV5-4 and TRBJ2-5, the CDR3 gives the full variable domain: ETGVTQSPTHLIKTRGQQVTLRCSSQSGHNTVSWYQQALGQGPQFIFQYYREEENGRGNFPPRFSGLQFPNYSSELNVNALELDDSALYLCASSLGLASGETQYFGPGTRLLVL.

This clone occurred a few times. This sequence joins TRBV4-1 and TRBJ2-7; possible D gene TRBD2, 6 bases. Trimming left V 2 bases short and J 0 bases short, with 11 bases between. Germline V lookup: CDR1 MGHRA, CDR2 YSYEKL. The CDR3 runs to 15 residues. The CDR3 spells CASSQTLASSYEQYF. DNA for the CDR3: TGCGCCAGCAGCCAAACCCTAGCGTCCTCCTACGAGCAGTACTTC.

In nucleotides, the CDR3 is TGTGCCACCAGCAGATGGAGGACTAGCGGTTACAATGAGCAGTTCTTC. This gives the protein CATSRWRTSGYNEQFF. This chain uses TRBV15 with TRBJ2-1, with TRBD2 matching 10 bases. The V and J ends lost 2 bases and 4 bases, in that order; junction bases with no gene match: 5. Germline CDR1 reads LNHNV; CDR2 reads YYDKDF (reference sequence). The CDR3 is made up of 16 amino acids.